This TCR beta chain is from a study of blood T cells in healthy people across ages. Study-wide results and caveats: Naive T cell percentage by flow cytometry tracked strongly with beta diversity. Comparison with aged donors showed that long-lived donors had more naive CD4+ cells and higher diversity. Underestimates were what the diversity estimates from one million T cells were considered to be.

Concerning this clonotype itself: Its antigen remains unidentified.

A second about 6 to 11 cycle PCR used barcoded and J-beta primers. TCRdb fed the 5' RACE reads into MiXCR, producing one record per CDR3 protein. Among more than 800,000 distinct CDR3 sequences listed, under 30% were seen once. Each donor was a healthy Caucasian individual from Russia, aged about 6 to 90. The trim removed 5 bases at V and 6 bases at J, leaving 4 bases unmatched. This CDR3 comprises 14 residues. V and J are TRBV12-3 or TRBV12-4 and TRBJ2-7; 13 bases are a match to TRBD2. This TCR was recovered from a woman older than 75 in good health. The sample consisted of blood. CDR3 residues: CASSPGLAGVEQYF. Written as DNA, the CDR3 is TGTGCCAGCAGTCCCGGACTAGCGGGAGTCGAGCAGTACTTC.